This TCR beta chain stems from a study of CD8 T cells in Susac syndrome. RNA was extracted with the RNeasy kit, and a quantity of about 0.45 to 1 ug was reverse transcribed using random hexamers. Amplification of TCR beta CDR3 by immunoSEQ multiplex PCR spanned 54 Vbeta and 13 Jbeta. One entry per CDR3 protein, called by TCRdb with MiXCR from the immunoSEQ multiplex PCR reads. This sample has roughly 200,000 distinct CDR3 sequences, with 90% to 95% found just once. The CDR3 sequence is 14 residues long. V shed 1 base and J shed 12 bases, with 18 bases lying between them. Looked up from germline, CDR1 is MGHRA and CDR2 is YSYEKL. The study's findings and limits: In Susac patients, clonal expansion was not detected in CD4+ cells.

Turning to this clonotype: No antigen is known for it.

Sequencing of TCR beta was undertaken in CD8+ and CD4+ T cells derived from blood. Negative isolation was used for CD8+ and CD4+ T cells and FACS enrichment for TEMRA cells. The chain combines TRBV4-1 with TRBJ1-1; the D is unclear. The sample comprised CD4+ T cells from PBMCs. This receptor was identified in a human donor with Susac syndrome. Here the CDR3 DNA reads TGCGCCAGCAGCCAAGGGGCGGCAGGCCCACTTACTTTCTTT. Amino acids: CASSQGAAGPLTFF.